The clone carrying this T cell receptor beta chain was seen a handful of times. TCRdb reanalysed the 5' RACE reads using MiXCR and keeps one entry per CDR3 protein. There are roughly 600,000 distinct CDR3 sequences in the sample; roughly 17% occur only once, and about 12% lies in the top ten. The data were taken from a study of T-cell memory formation after mild COVID-19. The CDR3 sequence is 15 residues long. V lost 5 bases and J lost 5; bases outside the gene matches: 6. Per the germline V gene, CDR1 is LGHNA and CDR2 is YNFKEQ. The chain uses TRBV4-2 and TRBJ2-1, with 10 nucleotides matching TRBD2. The sequence was collected from an adult woman who had mild COVID-19 (a few samples of this study predate the infection). Cell type and time point are not known. What was sequenced was PBMCs or a T cell subset sorted from them (not recorded which). CDR3 region: CASSSTSGVNNEQFF. The CDR3 DNA follows: TGTGCCAGCAGCTCAACTAGCGGGGTAAACAATGAGCAGTTCTTC.